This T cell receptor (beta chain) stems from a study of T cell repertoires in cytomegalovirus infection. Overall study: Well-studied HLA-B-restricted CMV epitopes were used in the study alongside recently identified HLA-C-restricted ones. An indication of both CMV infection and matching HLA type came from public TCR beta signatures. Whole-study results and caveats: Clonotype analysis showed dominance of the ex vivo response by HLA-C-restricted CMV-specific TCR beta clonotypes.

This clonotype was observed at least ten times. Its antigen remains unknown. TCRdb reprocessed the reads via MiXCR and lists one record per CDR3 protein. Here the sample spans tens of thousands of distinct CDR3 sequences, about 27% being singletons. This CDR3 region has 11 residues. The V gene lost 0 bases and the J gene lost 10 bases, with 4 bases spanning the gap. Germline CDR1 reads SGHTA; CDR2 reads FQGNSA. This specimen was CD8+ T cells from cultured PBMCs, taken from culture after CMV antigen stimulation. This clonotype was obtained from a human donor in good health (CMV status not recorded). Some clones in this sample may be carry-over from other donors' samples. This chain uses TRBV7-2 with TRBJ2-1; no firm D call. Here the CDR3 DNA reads TGTGCCAGCAGCTTAGCCCACGAGCAGTTCTTC. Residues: CASSLAHEQFF. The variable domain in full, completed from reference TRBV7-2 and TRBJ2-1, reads GAGVSQSPSNKVTEKGKDVELRCDPISGHTALYWYRQSLGQGLEFLIYFQGNSAPDKSGLPSDRFSAERTGGSVSTLTIQRTQQEDSAVYLCASSLAHEQFFGPGTRLTVL.